A few counts support the clone carrying this T cell receptor (beta chain). Looked up from germline, CDR1 is WNHNN and CDR2 is SYGVQD (reference sequence). CDR3 length: 14 amino acids. V was pared by 0 bases and J by 9 bases, with 12 bases between. MiXCR was run by TCRdb on the 5' RACE reads, yielding one entry per CDR3 protein. The table includes nearly 550,000 distinct CDR3 sequences, roughly 19% detected once. The sample is drawn from a study of T cells after yellow fever vaccination. Specimen: PBMCs, collected 15 days after the yellow fever booster vaccination. The chain recombines TRBV10-1 with TRBJ2-1; D perhaps matches TRBD2 (6 bases). This TCR was recovered from a young man who received the YFV17D yellow fever vaccine. The CDR3 sequence: CASSESYGSGEQFF. The CDR3 DNA sequence: TGCGCCAGCAGTGAGTCATATGGTAGCGGTGAGCAGTTCTTC.